The 16 T cell receptor beta chains reported below all come from one sample, sequenced in a study of T cell clonality in common variable immunodeficiency. Study-wide points: Common variable immunodeficiency TCR beta sequences reportedly had fewer deletions and N-nucleotide insertions.

Only in-frame clones appear in the TCRdb table, and some are missing; sequencing was by immunoSEQ multiplex PCR. The table records fewer than 35,000 clones without singletons, the ten largest covering approximately 5.4%. Antigens of these TCRs are unknown. The sequencing input was peripheral blood mononuclear cells. The origin of the receptors is a human donor with common variable immunodeficiency.

In its sample, this clone was seen many times. The read ends 3 residues shy of where the CDR3 ends; the end is completed using the germline J gene. The chain carries TRBV29-1 and TRBJ2-7, with no clear D. The CDR3 runs to 10 residues. CDR1 SQVTM and CDR2 ANQGSEA come from the germline V gene. V was trimmed by 4 bases and J by 5 bases, leaving 6 bases between them. Incomplete CDR3 DNA: TGCAGCGTTGCGCAGAACGAG. Encoded protein: CSVAQNE. The complete CDR3 sequence is CSVAQNEQYF.

This clone came up many times. From the germline J gene comes the end of the CDR3, since the read stops 3 residues before it. The V call is TRBV7-2, the J call TRBJ1-2; 7 bases align to TRBD1. The junction had 2 bases not matched to a gene; V was cut back by 4 bases and J by 6 bases. The CDR3 totals 12 residues. Germline loops: CDR1 SGHTA, CDR2 FQGNSA. This CDR3 is CASSSGTDGYTF. The covered CDR3 bases are TGTGCCAGCAGCTCAGGGACAGATGGC.

By sample fraction, this clone is medium-sized. The sequence runs out 3 residues before the end of the CDR3; the remainder is reconstructed from the germline J gene. V gene TRBV19 combines with J gene TRBJ1-1; possibly TRBD1 for D (5 bases). The CDR3 is 15 residues long. Germline loops: CDR1 LNHDA, CDR2 SQIVND (reference sequence). Between the trimmed V and J ends, which lost 6 bases and 4 bases, there was a span of 18 bases. CDR3 sequence reads: CASRQDWGGVTEAFF. CDR3 DNA, as far as it was read: TGTGCCAGTAGACAAGATTGGGGGGGAGTCACTGAA.

This clone appeared many times. The CDR3 end is not reached by the read, which stops 3 residues before it; the germline J gene fills it in. This chain uses TRBV5-5 with TRBJ1-1; 10 bases agree with TRBD1. CDR3 length equals 14 residues. The germline V gene encodes CDR1 SGHKS and CDR2 YYEKEE (reference sequence). The CDR3 reads CASSLARDRGSAFF. CDR3 bases read: TGTGCCAGCAGCTTGGCCCGGGACAGGGGATCG.

This clone was found many times. The read comes to an end 3 residues before the CDR3 does, leaving the germline J gene to fill in the end. This rearrangement joins TRBV7-9 to TRBJ2-5; a weak D match, TRBD2 (6 bases). Germline V lookup: CDR1 SEHNR, CDR2 FQNEAQ (reference sequence). The V end was cut by 1 base, the J end by 7 bases, with 13 bases between. This CDR3 spans 14 amino acids. The CDR3 loop reads CASSLEWRGRTQYF. CDR3 DNA (partial): TGTGCCAGCAGCTTAGAATGGCGGGGAAGGACC.

Points on this clone: The read is 3 residues too short to cover the CDR3 end, so that end is filled in from the germline J gene. This chain links TRBV2 with TRBJ1-5, with D tentatively TRBD1 (5 bases). This CDR3 is built from 16 residues. Germline CDR1 SNHLY, CDR2 FYNNEI. Deletions cut 3 bases from V and 0 bases from J, with 12 bases between. The sequenced CDR3 bases are TGTGCCAGCAGTGACGGGAGGGGTTATAGCAATCAGCCC. Translation gives CASSDGRGYSNQP. The entire CDR3 sequence reads CASSDGRGYSNQPQHF.

About this clone: The read gets to within 3 residues of the CDR3 end, and the germline J gene fills in the rest. The chain uses TRBV7-2 and TRBJ2-7; D not certain. This CDR3 has 15 residues. Trimming removed 2 bases from V and 1 base from J, with 12 bases in between. Germline lookup yields CDR1 SGHTA and CDR2 FQGNSA. CDR3 residues: CASSLLPILSYEQYF. CDR3 DNA (partial): TGTGCCAGCAGCTTACTTCCAATACTGTCCTACGAG.

There are a few counts of this clone. The DNA read from the CDR3 is TGTGCCAGCAGCTTCTGTCCGGGACTAGCTTGCGAG. This translates into CASSFCPGLACE. The entire CDR3 protein reads CASSFCPGLACEQYF. The rearrangement links TRBV7-9 to TRBJ2-7; 9 bases are a match to TRBD2. The read stops 3 residues short of the end of the CDR3; the missing end is completed from the germline J gene. This CDR3 spans 15 amino acids. V lost 3 bases and J lost 6; bases outside the gene matches: 9. CDR1 and CDR2 from the germline V gene are SEHNR and FQNEAQ (reference sequence).

This clone was counted many times. Read coverage stops 3 residues before the CDR3 terminus; the germline J gene supplies the remainder. This sequence joins TRBV19 and TRBJ2-7; 7 bases line up with TRBD1. This CDR3 region has 13 residues. J gave up 2 bases and V 5 bases, and 3 bases lay outside the gene matches. In germline, CDR1 is LNHDA, CDR2 SQIVND (reference sequence). CDR3 protein: CASSVTGTYEQYF. The sequenced CDR3 bases are TGTGCCAGTAGTGTGACAGGGACCTACGAG. The full variable domain, rest sourced from reference TRBV19 and TRBJ2-7, is DGGITQSPKYLFRKEGQNVTLSCEQNLNHDAMYWYRQDPGQGLRLIYYSQIVNDFQKGDIAEGYSVSREKKESFPLTVTSAQKNPTAFYLCASSVTGTYEQYFGPGTRLTVT.

This clone has only a few counts. The read terminates 3 residues ahead of where the CDR3 ends, so the germline J gene completes it. The rearrangement uses TRBV2 and TRBJ1-2, with D unresolved. The CDR3 has 11 amino acids. CDR1 and CDR2 (germline): SNHLY, FYNNEI. Deletions cut 7 bases from V and 4 bases from J, with 7 bases between. CDR3 loop: CASKSAYGYTF. The CDR3 DNA, read in part, is TGTGCCAGCAAGAGCGCCTATGGC.

Comments on this clone: The read ends 3 residues shy of where the CDR3 ends; the end is completed using the germline J gene. The rearrangement joins TRBV2 to TRBJ1-2, with TRBD1 matching over 7 bases. Germline V gene sequence: CDR1 SNHLY, CDR2 FYNNEI. CDR3 length: 14 residues. Unmatched junction bases numbered 4, after V lost 3 bases and J lost 3 bases. CDR3 DNA (partial): TGTGCCAGCAGTGAGGGGGGACAGTACTATGGC. Protein sequence: CASSEGGQYYG. The CDR3 as a whole reads CASSEGGQYYGYTF. Full variable domain (outside the CDR3, taken from reference TRBV2 and TRBJ1-2): EPEVTQTPSHQVTQMGQEVILRCVPISNHLYFYWYRQILGQKVEFLVSFYNNEISEKSEIFDDQFSVERPDGSNFTLKIRSTKLEDSAMYFCASSEGGQYYGYTFGSGTRLTVV.

This clone has ten or more counts. The sequence runs out 3 residues before the end of the CDR3; the remainder is reconstructed from the germline J gene. The V call is TRBV18, the J call TRBJ1-1, with TRBD1 identical over 7 bases. In germline, CDR1 is KGHSH, CDR2 LQKENI. The V segment lost 3 bases and the J segment 0 bases; nucleotides outside the gene matches: 1. The CDR3 contains 14 residues. The DNA read from the CDR3 is TGTGCCAGCTCACCTGACAGGGTGAACACTGAA. It codes for CASSPDRVNTE. The full-length CDR3 reads as CASSPDRVNTEAFF.

This clone was detected many times. The sequenced fragment ends 3 residues before the CDR3 boundary, so the rest is inferred from the germline J gene. The gene calls are TRBV30 and TRBJ2-6; D gene unclear. Trimming took off 3 bases at V and 0 bases at J, with 9 bases between the two ends. Germline V gene lookup returns CDR1 GTSNPN and CDR2 SVGIG (reference sequence). This CDR3 is 15 amino acids long. The DNA read from the CDR3 is TGTGCCTGGAGGACTTACGGCTCTGGGGCCAACGTC. Its translation is CAWRTYGSGANV. In full, the CDR3 is CAWRTYGSGANVLTF. Supplemented by reference TRBV30 and TRBJ2-6, the full variable domain reads SQTIHQWPATLVQPVGSPLSLECTVEGTSNPNLYWYRQAAGRGLQLLFYSVGIGQISSEVPQNLSASRPQDRQFILSSKKLLLSDSGFYLCAWRTYGSGANVLTFGAGSRLTVL.

About this clone itself: The read terminates 3 residues ahead of where the CDR3 ends, so the germline J gene completes it. The chain joins TRBV30 to TRBJ1-6, with TRBD1 as a possible D gene (6 bases). This CDR3 is 13 amino acids long. Germline V gives CDR1 GTSNPN, CDR2 SVGIG (reference sequence). V was pared by 2 bases and J by 8 bases, with 10 bases between. The CDR3 is CAWSTGNDSPLHF. CDR3 bases read: TGTGCCTGGAGTACAGGGAACGATTCACCC. Using reference TRBV30 and TRBJ1-6 for the parts outside the CDR3, the full variable domain is SQTIHQWPATLVQPVGSPLSLECTVEGTSNPNLYWYRQAAGRGLQLLFYSVGIGQISSEVPQNLSASRPQDRQFILSSKKLLLSDSGFYLCAWSTGNDSPLHFGNGTRLTVT.

For this clone: The read stops 3 residues short of the end of the CDR3; the missing end is completed from the germline J gene. The chain joins TRBV18 to TRBJ2-1; D is perhaps TRBD1 (7 bases). CDR1 and CDR2 (germline): KGHSH, LQKENI. This CDR3 contains 15 residues. Trimming stripped 6 bases from V and 2 bases from J, with 14 bases between. The CDR3 is CASSEGARTYNEQFF. CDR3 bases read: TGTGCCAGCTCGGAGGGGGCCCGAACCTACAATGAG.

In regard to this clone: Sequencing ends 3 residues short of the CDR3 end; the germline J gene provides the rest. The chain couples TRBV19 to TRBJ1-2; 9 bases fit TRBD1. The CDR3 length is 13 residues. Germline V CDR1 and CDR2: LNHDA, SQIVND (reference sequence). CDR3 bases read: TGTGCCAGTAGAAAACAGGGGGCTGGGGGC. Its protein product is CASRKQGAGG. The full CDR3 protein is CASRKQGAGGYTF.